This T cell receptor beta chain was found in a study of T cell repertoires in cytomegalovirus infection (dated by TCRdb to between 2018 and 2021). Regarding the study in general: The peptide stimulations were aimed at well-studied HLA-B-restricted epitopes as well as recently identified HLA-C-restricted CMV epitopes, whose presentation resists viral immunomodulation. Because public TCR beta signatures pointed to carriage of CMV infection together with the matching HLA type, the HLA type of each donor mattered for the analysis. Overall study outcomes, separate from this receptor: The ex vivo response was dominated by HLA-C-restricted CMV-specific TCR beta clonotypes, which also provided the single most frequent clonotype in two of eight donors. Carriers of CMV infection plus the relevant HLA type were discriminated by the cumulative frequency of public TCR beta family members in the study cohort and in an independent roughly 350-donor cohort.

With respect to this clonotype: Which antigen it targets is not known. One base away there is no much larger clone; base qualities are not given.

Instrument used: Illumina HiSeq 1500. The public reads were run again by TCRdb, first through fastp at Q25 and then through MiXCR, and only productive beta chains were kept. Identical CDR3 protein sequences are pooled into one entry, listed with their most common genes and DNA. Across this sample there are 900,000 to 950,000 distinct CDR3 sequences, with roughly 30% seen only once. Roughly an eighth of the sample comes from the top ten. This specimen's treatment or condition label, per the study, means: in vitro stimulation with specific CMV peptide epitopes to enrich CMV-specific T cells. Trimming removed 3 bases from V and 2 bases from J; the gene matches leave 6 bases unexplained. The cysteine opens and the phenylalanine closes a CDR3 of 16 amino acids. The retained sequence is limited to the CDR3, 48 bases, with the frame set at the first base. According to the germline V gene, CDR1 reads SQVTM and CDR2 reads ANQGSEA.

Source: cultured CD8+ T cells from PBMCs, taken from culture after CMV antigen stimulation. This receptor was taken from a human donor in good health (CMV status not recorded). Some clones in this sample may be carry-over from other donors' samples. The chain is made from TRBV29-1 and TRBJ2-3, and 12 bases in between align with TRBD2. The CDR3 is CSVDAGLAGPTDTQYF. The DNA is as follows: TGCAGCGTTGACGCAGGACTAGCGGGGCCCACAGATACGCAGTATTTT.